This passage covers 12 T cell receptor beta chains from one sample sequenced in a study of T cells in Graves' hyperthyroidism and ophthalmopathy. Regions amplified from RNA transcripts were the TCR beta CDR3 regions. An initial round of RT-PCR targeting the TCR CDR3 relied on the HTBI primer set. One entry per CDR3 protein results from TCRdb running MiXCR on the multiplex PCR reads. The table lists some 380,000 distinct CDR3 sequences, roughly 13% of them singletons. The material sequenced was blood. These receptors all stem from a man between 25 and 39 years old with Graves' hyperthyroidism that later progressed to Graves' ophthalmopathy.

This clonotype has ten or more counts. The chain is built from TRBV27 and TRBJ2-1; 8 nucleotides agree with TRBD1. Germline CDR1 and CDR2: MNHEY and SMNVEV (reference sequence). This CDR3 spans 16 amino acids. V lost 4 bases and J lost 4; bases outside the gene matches: 9. CDR3 loop: CASSSQGAGRYNEQFF. CDR3 sequence (DNA): TGTGCCAGCAGTTCTCAGGGGGCGGGGCGTTACAATGAGCAGTTCTTC.

This clonotype was counted only a few times. The rearrangement joins TRBV20-1 to TRBJ2-7; D is undetermined. The germline gives CDR1 DFQATT, CDR2 SNEGSKA (reference sequence). Trimming cost V 1 base and J 0 bases, with 13 bases left between them. The CDR3 totals 15 residues. CDR3 sequence reads: CSARGLERSSYEQYF. The CDR3, as DNA: TGCAGTGCTAGAGGTCTCGAGCGTAGCTCCTACGAGCAGTACTTC.

The V call is TRBV25-1, the J call TRBJ1-6; tentative D call: TRBD1 (6 bases). The germline V gene encodes CDR1 MGHDK and CDR2 SYGVNS. Trimming left V 6 bases short and J 7 bases short, with 16 bases between. CDR3 length equals 15 residues. The CDR3 nucleotides read TGTGCCAGCAGCCGAAATACAGGGAAAAATTCACCCCTCCACTTT. Its protein is CASSRNTGKNSPLHF.

CDR3 residues: CASSPHQRSSYNEQFF. CDR3 DNA sequence: TGTGCCAGCAGCCCCCACCAACGGAGCTCCTACAATGAGCAGTTCTTC. The rearrangement joins TRBV7-3 to TRBJ2-1; unclear D gene. The CDR3 has 16 residues. The V end was cut by 5 bases, the J end by 0 bases, with 14 bases between. CDR1 and CDR2 (germline): SGHTA, FQGTGA.

This clonotype has a handful of counts. The J gene is TRBJ2-3, the V gene TRBV27; D gene unclear. The CDR3 runs 15 residues. The germline gives CDR1 MNHEY, CDR2 SMNVEV (reference sequence). Trimming took off 5 bases at V and 2 bases at J, with 14 bases between the two ends. CDR3 sequence: CASSPWTKDTDTQYF. Written as DNA, the CDR3 is TGTGCCAGCAGTCCGTGGACGAAAGACACAGATACGCAGTATTTT.

V usage is TRBV5-1 and J usage is TRBJ2-3; a possible D gene is TRBD1 (6 bases). Trimming cost V 3 bases and J 0 bases, with 11 bases left between them. The CDR3 runs to 15 residues. CDR1 and CDR2 from the germline V gene are SGHRS and YFSETQ. CDR3: CASSSGQTSTDTQYF. CDR3 DNA sequence: TGCGCCAGCAGCTCAGGACAGACTAGCACAGATACGCAGTATTTT. The full variable domain, completed using reference TRBV5-1 and TRBJ2-3, is KAGVTQTPRYLIKTRGQQVTLSCSPISGHRSVSWYQQTPGQGLQFLFEYFSETQRNKGNFPGRFSGRQFSNSRSEMNVSTLELGDSALYLCASSSGQTSTDTQYFGPGTRLTVL.

The rearrangement uses TRBV7-9 and TRBJ1-5, with D hard to call. CDR3 length: 14 amino acids. Germline CDR1 is SEHNR and CDR2 is FQNEAQ (reference sequence). Trimming removed 10 bases from V and 3 bases from J, with 16 bases in between. This CDR3 reads CATTEDGFNQPQHF. In nucleotides, the CDR3 is TGTGCCACCACCGAGGACGGATTCAATCAGCCCCAGCATTTT.

This clonotype was seen ten or more times. The chain uses TRBV9 and TRBJ1-1; 7 nucleotides line up with TRBD1. Germline V lookup: CDR1 SGDLS, CDR2 YYNGEE. The CDR3 covers 14 residues. With V trimmed by 3 bases and J by 5 bases, 7 bases remained unmatched. Here the CDR3 DNA reads TGTGCCAGCAGCGACCCAGGGGGGGGAACTGAAGCTTTCTTT. This gives the protein CASSDPGGGTEAFF.

This clonotype was seen a few times. V gene TRBV5-4 combines with J gene TRBJ1-2; tentatively, D is TRBD1 (5 bases). The CDR3 has 13 residues. The ends were cut back, 7 bases at V and 5 bases at J, with 15 bases in the middle. Germline V gives CDR1 SGHNT, CDR2 YYREEE (reference sequence). The CDR3 loop is CASCLRGEYGYTF. CDR3 DNA sequence: TGTGCCAGCTGCCTTCGGGGGGAATATGGCTACACCTTC.

This clonotype was found many times. The V gene is TRBV12-3 or TRBV12-4, the J gene TRBJ1-2; a weak D match, TRBD1 (5 bases). CDR3 length equals 15 residues. V lost 1 base to trimming and J lost 1 base, with 10 bases between them. CDR3 loop: CASSLGGQYNYGYTF. As DNA, the CDR3 is TGTGCCAGCAGTTTAGGGGGCCAGTATAACTATGGCTACACCTTC.

This clonotype was observed a few times. The chain uses TRBV20-1 and TRBJ2-3; no clear D. CDR3 size: 14 residues. Trimming cost V 6 bases and J 0 bases, with 13 bases left between them. Germline-derived CDR1 and CDR2 are DFQATT and SNEGSKA (reference sequence). The CDR3 DNA sequence: TGCAGTGCCCCTGGCGGAATCAGCACAGATACGCAGTATTTT. This codes for CSAPGGISTDTQYF.

This clonotype was seen at least ten times. The chain couples TRBV20-1 to TRBJ2-3, with D possibly TRBD2 on 6 matching bases. The CDR3 runs to 16 residues. Germline V gene lookup returns CDR1 DFQATT and CDR2 SNEGSKA (reference sequence). V lost 0 bases and J lost 4, with 17 bases in between. The CDR3 here is CSARDLTSNLADTQYF. CDR3 nucleotides: TGCAGTGCTAGAGATCTGACTAGTAACTTGGCAGATACGCAGTATTTT.